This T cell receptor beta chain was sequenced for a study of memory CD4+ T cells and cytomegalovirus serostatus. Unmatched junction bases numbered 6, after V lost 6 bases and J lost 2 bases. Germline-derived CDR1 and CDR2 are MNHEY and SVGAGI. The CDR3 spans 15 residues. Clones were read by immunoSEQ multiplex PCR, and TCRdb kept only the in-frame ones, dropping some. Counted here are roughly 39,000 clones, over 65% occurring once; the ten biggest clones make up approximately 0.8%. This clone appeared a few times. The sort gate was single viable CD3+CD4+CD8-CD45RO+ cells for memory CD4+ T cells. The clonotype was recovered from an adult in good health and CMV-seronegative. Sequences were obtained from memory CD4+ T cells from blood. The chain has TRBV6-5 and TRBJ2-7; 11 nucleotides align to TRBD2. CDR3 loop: CASRGTSGDTYEQYF. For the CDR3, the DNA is TGTGCCAGCAGGGGGACTAGCGGAGATACCTACGAGCAGTACTTC.